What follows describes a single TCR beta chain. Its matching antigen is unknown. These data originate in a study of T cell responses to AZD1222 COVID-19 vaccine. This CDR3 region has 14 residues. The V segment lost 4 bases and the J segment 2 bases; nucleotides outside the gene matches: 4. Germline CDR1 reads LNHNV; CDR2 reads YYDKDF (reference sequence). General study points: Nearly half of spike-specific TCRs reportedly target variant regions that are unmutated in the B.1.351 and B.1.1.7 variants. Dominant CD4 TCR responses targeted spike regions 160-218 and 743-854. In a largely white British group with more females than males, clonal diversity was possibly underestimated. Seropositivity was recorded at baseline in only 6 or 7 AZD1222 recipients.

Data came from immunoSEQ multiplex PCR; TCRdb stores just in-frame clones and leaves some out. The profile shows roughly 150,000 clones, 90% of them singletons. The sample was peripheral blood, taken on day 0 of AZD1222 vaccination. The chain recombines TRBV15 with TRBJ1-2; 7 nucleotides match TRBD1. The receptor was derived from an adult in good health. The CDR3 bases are TGTGCCACCAGCACCACGACAGGGAACTATGGCTACACCTTC. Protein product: CATSTTTGNYGYTF.